The clone carrying this TCR beta chain appeared a single time. The antigen remains unidentified. Starting 14 to 28 days after autologous transplant, ipilimumab 1 mg/kg was given. The data belong to a study of ipilimumab plus nivolumab after autologous stem cell transplantation. For the study at large: Median doses per patient: roughly five ipilimumab, about 8 nivolumab. Both relapsed and primary refractory DLBCL were included.

The V and J ends lost 1 base and 2 bases, in that order; junction bases with no gene match: 3. Germline-derived CDR1 and CDR2 are GTSNPN and SVGIG (reference sequence). The CDR3 length is 14 residues. Findings of the study overall: Per the authors, repertoire, Treg and microbiota data justify further study.

Profiling relied on immunoSEQ multiplex PCR, and the TCRdb table lists in-frame clones only, not all of them. This table holds more than 20,000 clones, over 65% found once. The chain uses TRBV30 and TRBJ2-3; 7 bases fit TRBD1. Sequencing used PBMCs, obtained in a trial of ipilimumab plus nivolumab as post-transplant consolidation. This clonotype was sampled from a male donor with diffuse large B-cell lymphoma. The CDR3 is CAWSAGQNTDTQYF. The CDR3 nucleotides read TGTGCCTGGAGTGCGGGACAGAACACAGATACGCAGTATTTT.